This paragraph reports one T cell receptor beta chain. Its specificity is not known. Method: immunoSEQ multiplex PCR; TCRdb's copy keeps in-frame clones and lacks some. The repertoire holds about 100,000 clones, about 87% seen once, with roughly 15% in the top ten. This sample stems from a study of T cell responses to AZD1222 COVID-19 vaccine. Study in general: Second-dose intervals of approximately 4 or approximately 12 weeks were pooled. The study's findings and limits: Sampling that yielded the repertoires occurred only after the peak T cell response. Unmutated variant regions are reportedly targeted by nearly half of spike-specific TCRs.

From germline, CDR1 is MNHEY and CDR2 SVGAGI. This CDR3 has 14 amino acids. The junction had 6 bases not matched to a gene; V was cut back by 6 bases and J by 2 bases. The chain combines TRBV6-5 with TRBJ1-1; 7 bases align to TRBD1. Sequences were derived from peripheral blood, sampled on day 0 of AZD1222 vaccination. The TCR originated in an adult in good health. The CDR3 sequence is CASREGTANTEAFF. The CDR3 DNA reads TGTGCCAGCAGGGAGGGGACAGCAAACACTGAAGCTTTCTTT.